This TCR beta chain was captured by sequencing in a study of CD8 T cells in Susac syndrome. An amount of RNA that ranged from roughly 0.5 to 1 ug was reverse transcribed with random hexamers. An immunoSEQ multiplex PCR amplified TCR beta CDR3 over 54 Vbeta and 13 Jbeta. TCRdb processed the immunoSEQ multiplex PCR reads anew with MiXCR; each CDR3 protein has one entry. The sample includes some 200,000 distinct CDR3 sequences, about 95% seen only once; the top ten take approximately 0.098%. While serving as controls, healthy donors were matched for age and sex. CDR3 length: 11 amino acids. The germline V gene has CDR1 MDHEN and CDR2 SYDVKM. Trimming removed 2 bases at V and 8 bases at J, with 6 bases between.

Material: CD4+ T cells from PBMCs. The J gene is TRBJ1-1, the V gene TRBV28; D not certain. The TCR was taken from a human donor in good health. DNA for the CDR3: TGTGCCAGCAGTTTACTAGGGGAAGCTTTCTTT. It is translated as CASSLLGEAFF.